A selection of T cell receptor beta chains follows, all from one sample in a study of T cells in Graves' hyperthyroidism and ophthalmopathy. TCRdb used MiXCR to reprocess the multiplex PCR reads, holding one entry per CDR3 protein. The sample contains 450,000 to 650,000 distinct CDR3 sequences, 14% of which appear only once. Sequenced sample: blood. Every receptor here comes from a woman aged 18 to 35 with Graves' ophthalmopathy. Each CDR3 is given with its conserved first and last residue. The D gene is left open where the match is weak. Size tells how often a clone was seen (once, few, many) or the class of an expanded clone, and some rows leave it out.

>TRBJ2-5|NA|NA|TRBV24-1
CAISVQGGAQETQYF
TGTGCCATCAGTGTCCAGGGGGGGGCCCAAGAGACCCAGTACTTC
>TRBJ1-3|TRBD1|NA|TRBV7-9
CASSPFRDSGNTIYF
TGTGCCAGCAGCCCGTTTCGGGACAGTGGAAACACCATATATTTT
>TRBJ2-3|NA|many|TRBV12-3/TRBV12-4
CASSLALTADTQYF
TGTGCCAGCAGTTTAGCGCTAACGGCAGATACGCAGTATTTT
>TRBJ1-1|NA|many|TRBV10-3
CAIRDPIMNTEAFF
TGTGCCATCAGGGACCCGATCATGAACACTGAAGCTTTCTTT
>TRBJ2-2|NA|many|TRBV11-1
CASSTTSSGWYTGELFF
TGTGCCAGCAGCACCACTAGCTCCGGGTGGTACACCGGGGAGCTGTTTTTT
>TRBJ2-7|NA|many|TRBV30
CAWSFRYEQYF
TGTGCCTGGAGTTTCCGGTACGAGCAGTACTTC
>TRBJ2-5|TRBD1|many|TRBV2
CASSEPGQGGSGHLGETQYF
TGTGCCAGCAGTGAACCGGGACAGGGAGGATCCGGGCATTTAGGAGAGACCCAGTACTTC
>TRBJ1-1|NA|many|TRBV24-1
CATSDKMNTEAFF
TGTGCCACCAGTGATAAAATGAACACTGAAGCTTTCTTT
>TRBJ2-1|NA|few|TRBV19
CASSVLHILGPALDEQFF
TGTGCCAGTAGTGTTCTCCATATTCTTGGCCCAGCATTGGATGAGCAGTTCTTC
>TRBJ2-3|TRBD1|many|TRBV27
CASSTWTGRTDTQYF
TGTGCCAGCAGTACCTGGACAGGGCGCACAGATACGCAGTATTTT
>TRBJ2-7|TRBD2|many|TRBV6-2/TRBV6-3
CASRGLAETLTYEQYF
TGTGCCAGCAGGGGACTAGCAGAAACCCTCACCTACGAGCAGTACTTC
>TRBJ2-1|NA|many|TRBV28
CASSPLTGEGYNEQFF
TGTGCCAGCAGTCCCCTTACGGGAGAGGGCTACAATGAGCAGTTCTTC
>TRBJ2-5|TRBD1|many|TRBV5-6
CASSYVPGQGGIETQYF
TGTGCCAGCAGCTACGTCCCGGGACAGGGAGGGATCGAGACCCAGTACTTC
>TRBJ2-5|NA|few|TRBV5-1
CASSSWREETQYF
TGCGCCAGCAGCTCTTGGCGTGAAGAGACCCAGTACTTC
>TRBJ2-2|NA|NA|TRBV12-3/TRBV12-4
CASLRRRHPDTGELFF
TGTGCCAGCCTACGGAGGCGCCATCCTGACACCGGGGAGCTGTTTTTT
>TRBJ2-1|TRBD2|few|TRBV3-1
CASSGSGSAYNEQFF
TGTGCCAGCAGCGGTAGCGGGAGCGCCTACAATGAGCAGTTCTTC
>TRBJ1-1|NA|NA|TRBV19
CASSIASLGYAEAFF
TGTGCCAGTAGTATAGCCTCTCTGGGATATGCTGAAGCTTTCTTT
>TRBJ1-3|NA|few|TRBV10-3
CAIRSQGTGNTIYF
TGTGCCATCAGATCACAGGGTACTGGAAACACCATATATTTT
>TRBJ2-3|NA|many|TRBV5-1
CASSLGGPSTDTQYF
TGCGCCAGCAGCTTGGGCGGGCCCAGCACAGATACGCAGTATTTT
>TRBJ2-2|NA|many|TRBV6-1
CASSWGGPAYTGELFF
TGTGCCAGCAGTTGGGGGGGCCCTGCGTACACCGGGGAGCTGTTTTTT
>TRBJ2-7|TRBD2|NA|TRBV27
CASSLGQGGYEKYF
TGTGCCAGCAGTTTAGGGCAGGGAGGGTACGAGAAGTACTTC
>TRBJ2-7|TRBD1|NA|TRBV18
CASSPRTGAVEQYF
TGTGCCAGCTCACCTAGGACAGGGGCGGTCGAGCAGTACTTC
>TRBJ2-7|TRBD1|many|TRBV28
CASSDRASSHEQYF
TGTGCCAGCAGTGACAGGGCATCATCCCACGAGCAGTACTTC
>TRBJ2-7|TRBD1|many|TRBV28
CASSLSRNRGYEQYF
TGTGCCAGCAGTTTGAGTAGGAACAGGGGATACGAGCAGTACTTC
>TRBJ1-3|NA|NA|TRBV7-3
CASSPGPAGDRGNTIYF
TGTGCCAGCAGCCCCGGTCCGGCGGGGGACCGTGGAAACACCATATATTTT
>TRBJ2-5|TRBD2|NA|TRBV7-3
CASSRGIAGVGETQYF
TGTGCCAGCAGTCGAGGTATAGCGGGAGTAGGTGAGACCCAGTACTTC
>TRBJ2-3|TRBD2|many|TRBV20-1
CSASRLATSTDTQYF
TGCAGTGCTTCAAGACTAGCGACTAGCACAGATACGCAGTATTTT
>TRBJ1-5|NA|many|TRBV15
CATSRNLGGLQPQHF
TGTGCCACCAGCAGAAATTTGGGGGGGCTTCAGCCCCAGCATTTT
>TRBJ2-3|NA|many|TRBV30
CAWGGSTDTQYF
TGTGCCTGGGGAGGCAGCACAGATACGCAGTATTTT
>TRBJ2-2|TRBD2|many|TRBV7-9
CASSLKAGVSNGELFF
TGTGCCAGCAGCTTAAAAGCGGGAGTTTCAAACGGGGAGCTGTTTTTT
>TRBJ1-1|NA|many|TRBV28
CASSLDNGNTEAFF
TGTGCCAGCAGTTTGGACAATGGGAACACTGAAGCTTTCTTT
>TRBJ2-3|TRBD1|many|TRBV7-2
CASSLNPGGASTDTQYF
TGTGCCAGCAGCTTAAATCCAGGGGGCGCGAGTACAGATACGCAGTATTTT
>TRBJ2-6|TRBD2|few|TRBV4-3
CASSQELPSGRAGANVLTF
TGCGCCAGCAGCCAAGAGCTCCCTAGCGGGAGGGCTGGGGCCAACGTCCTGACTTTC
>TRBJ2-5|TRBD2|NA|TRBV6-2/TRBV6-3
CASSYVAGESFAQETQYF
TGTGCCAGCAGTTACGTTGCGGGAGAAAGTTTCGCACAAGAGACCCAGTACTTC
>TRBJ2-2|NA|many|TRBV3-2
CASPKKGLGTNTGELFF
TGTGCCAGCCCCAAAAAGGGCCTAGGCACGAACACCGGGGAGCTGTTTTTT
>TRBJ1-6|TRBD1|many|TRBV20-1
CSARAETGGYSPLHF
TGCAGTGCTAGGGCCGAGACAGGGGGTTATTCACCCCTCCACTTT
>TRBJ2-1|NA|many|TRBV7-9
CASSTPGHPTRDNEQFF
TGTGCCAGCAGCACACCGGGACACCCCACGAGGGACAATGAGCAGTTCTTC
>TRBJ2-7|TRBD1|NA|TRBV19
CASYARGYEQYF
TGTGCCAGCTACGCCAGGGGGTACGAGCAGTACTTC
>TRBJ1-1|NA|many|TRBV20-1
CSAPRVNTEAFF
TGCAGTGCACCCAGAGTTAACACTGAAGCTTTCTTT
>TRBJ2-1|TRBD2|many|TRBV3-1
CASSFGTSPVYEQFF
TGTGCCAGCAGCTTCGGGACTAGCCCTGTTTATGAGCAGTTCTTC
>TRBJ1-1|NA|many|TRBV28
CASSPSWGLNTEAFF
TGTGCCAGCAGTCCCTCGTGGGGCTTGAACACTGAAGCTTTCTTT
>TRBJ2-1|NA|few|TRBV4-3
CASSQGRETELYNEQFF
TGCGCCAGCAGCCAGGGTAGAGAGACAGAATTATACAATGAGCAGTTCTTC